One and the same sample provided the 2 T cell receptor beta chains below, sequenced in a study of blood T cell repertoires in COVID-19. Clones were read by immunoSEQ multiplex PCR, and TCRdb kept only the in-frame ones, dropping some. Here the sample spans approximately 140,000 clones, roughly 90% being singletons. The sequencing sample was made of peripheral blood. These receptors all stem from a man aged 50 to 59 with active or convalescent COVID-19.

This chain uses TRBV9 with TRBJ2-7; 8 bases match TRBD1. The CDR3 consists of 15 residues. V trimming: 4 bases; J trimming: 7 bases; junction bases outside the gene matches: 13. CDR1 and CDR2 from the germline V gene are SGDLS and YYNGEE. Here the CDR3 DNA reads TGTGCCAGCAGCTATTCCGGACAGGGTCCTACAGAGCAGTACTTC. This translates into CASSYSGQGPTEQYF.

The genes are TRBV9 and TRBJ2-7, with 9 bases identical to TRBD1. Germline lookup yields CDR1 SGDLS and CDR2 YYNGEE. V trimming: 0 bases; J trimming: 5 bases; junction bases outside the gene matches: 12. CDR3 length: 17 amino acids. The CDR3 DNA reads TGTGCCAGCAGCGTAGCGACCGCCGGGACAGGGTCTCACGAGCAGTACTTC. Its translation: CASSVATAGTGSHEQYF.